This T cell receptor (beta chain) was sequenced during a study of T cell responses to AZD1222 COVID-19 vaccine. Notes on the study in general: Spike-specific TCR depth and breadth grew after two AZD1222 doses. Only a handful of individuals given AZD1222 were seropositive at baseline. The donor group comprised mostly white British people and more females; the analysis possibly underestimated clonal diversity. There were repertoire samples only from the period after the peak T cell response.

The table came from immunoSEQ multiplex PCR; TCRdb's copy has only in-frame clones and leaves some out. The sample consists of about 120,000 clones, approximately 87% of them appearing once. Germline CDR1 and CDR2: MDHEN and SYDVKM. This CDR3 is 16 amino acids long. Trimming pared 7 bases from V and 0 bases from J, leaving 13 bases between. This clone came up a few times. The antigen is undetermined. Material: peripheral blood, obtained on day 0 of AZD1222 vaccination. J is TRBJ1-6 and V is TRBV28, with no clear D. This TCR came from an adult in good health. For the CDR3, the DNA is TGTGCCAGCACGACACCGGCAAGCTCCTATAATTCACCCCTCCACTTT. Its translation is CASTTPASSYNSPLHF.